The TCR beta chain under discussion was sequenced for a study of blood T cells in healthy people across ages. Germline CDR1 is MNHNY and CDR2 is SVGAGI (reference sequence). V lost 2 bases, J lost 6 bases, and 7 bases stayed unmatched. The CDR3 totals 14 residues. Study observations and caveats: Roughly linearly, TCR beta diversity per million T cells fell as age increased.

This clonotype was seen a handful of times. Its antigen is not identified. Together with a sample-barcoded 5' primer, a J-beta primer mix was included in a second PCR lasting about 7 to 11 cycles. TCRdb called the 5' RACE reads again in MiXCR, with one record for every CDR3 protein. The profile covers about 930,000 distinct CDR3 sequences, with almost 30% appearing a single time and around 9.6% taken by the ten largest. These data were also reused for a study on T cells of mothers and their children. According to that study: The people who donated were three healthy Caucasian mothers and their six children. A second PCR was performed with the M1S primer. This primer added sample barcodes and 2-4 random nucleotides. Sequencing got over 8.5 million TCR beta CDR3 reads from each mother and several million from each child.

What was sequenced was blood. This chain links TRBV6-6 with TRBJ2-7; 7 nucleotides line up with TRBD1. This receptor was taken from a woman aged 40 to 49 in good health. The CDR3 DNA reads as TGTGCCAGCAGTTACGAGACAGGGCTGGCCGAGCAGTACTTC. Protein product: CASSYETGLAEQYF.